This passage covers 5 T cell receptor beta chains from one sample sequenced in a study of breast tumors, draining lymph nodes, adjacent tissues. TCRdb analysed the multiplex PCR reads with MiXCR anew, one entry per CDR3 protein. The repertoire consists of approximately 210,000 distinct CDR3 sequences, with 32% occurring once and the leading ten covering more than 1.3%. Samples came from axillary lymph nodes draining the breast cancer. The material sequenced was axillary lymph node tissue. The receptors derive from a female donor with breast cancer. Some clones in this sample may be carry-over from other donors' samples.

V and J are TRBV20-1 and TRBJ1-5, with a possible D match to TRBD1 (5 bases). Germline CDR1 is DFQATT and CDR2 is SNEGSKA (reference sequence). The CDR3 length is 16 residues. Trimming left V 3 bases short and J 0 bases short, with 15 bases between. The chain's CDR3 is CSASGPGGASNQPQHF. The CDR3 DNA follows: TGCAGTGCTAGCGGCCCCGGGGGAGCTAGCAATCAGCCCCAGCATTTT.

In its sample, this clonotype was seen many times. The genes are TRBV15 and TRBJ2-5, with 10 bases matching TRBD2. This CDR3 is 18 amino acids long. With V trimmed by 6 bases and J by 1 base, 14 bases remained unmatched. The germline V gene has CDR1 LNHNV and CDR2 YYDKDF (reference sequence). The CDR3 spells CATRSGSSGSNIQETQYF. The CDR3 DNA follows: TGTGCCACCAGGAGTGGGTCTAGCGGGAGCAATATCCAAGAGACCCAGTACTTC.

With regard to this clonotype: No DNA is shown, since the ends of the CDR3 on it are uncertain; the CDR3 is the one TCRdb lists. The chain couples TRBV5-6 to TRBJ2-2. Germline CDR1 SGHDT, CDR2 YYEEEE. The CDR3 spans 16 residues, counting both ends. The CDR3 loop is CASSLVGVGNTGEPFF.

A word on this clonotype: The missing conserved phenylalanine or tryptophan at the end of this CDR3 makes a read error likely. This chain connects TRBV7-2 to TRBJ2-5; the D call may be TRBD1 or TRBD2 (5 bases each). The V and J ends lost 0 bases and 5 bases respectively, with 10 bases between them. The CDR3 has 14 amino acids. The germline gives CDR1 SGHTA, CDR2 FQGNSA. In nucleotides, the CDR3 is TGTGCCAGCAGCTTAGCGGGAGCAGGGGAGACCCAGTACCTC. Its protein is CASSLAGAGETQYL.

This clonotype was observed many times. The rearrangement links TRBV5-6 to TRBJ2-7, with 11 bases aligning to TRBD1. The trim removed 3 bases at V and 4 bases at J, leaving 6 bases unmatched. Germline CDR1 SGHDT, CDR2 YYEEEE. This CDR3 has 15 amino acids. In DNA, the CDR3 is TGTGCCAGCAGCTGGGGGGGACAGGGGGGTTACGAGCAGTACTTC. This sequence encodes CASSWGGQGGYEQYF.